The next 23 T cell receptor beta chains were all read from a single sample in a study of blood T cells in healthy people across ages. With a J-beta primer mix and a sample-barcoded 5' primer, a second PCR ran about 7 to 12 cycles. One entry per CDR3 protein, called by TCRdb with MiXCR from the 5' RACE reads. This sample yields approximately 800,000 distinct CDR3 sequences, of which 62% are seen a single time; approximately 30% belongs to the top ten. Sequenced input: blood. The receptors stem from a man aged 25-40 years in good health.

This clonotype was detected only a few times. CDR3 amino acids: CSAALLVYNEQFF. CDR3 sequence (DNA): TGCAGTGCTGCCTTACTAGTATACAATGAGCAGTTCTTC. The V gene is TRBV20-1, the J gene TRBJ2-1; D is possibly TRBD2 (5 bases). CDR1 is DFQATT and CDR2 is SNEGSKA in the germline V gene (reference sequence). Trimming pared 5 bases from V and 4 bases from J, leaving 12 bases between. The CDR3 has 13 amino acids.

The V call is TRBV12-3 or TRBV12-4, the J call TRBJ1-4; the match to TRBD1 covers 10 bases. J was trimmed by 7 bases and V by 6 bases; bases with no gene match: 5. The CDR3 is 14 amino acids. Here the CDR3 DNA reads TGTGCCAGCAGCAACCGGGACAGGGGTGAAAAACTGTTTTTT. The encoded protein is CASSNRDRGEKLFF.

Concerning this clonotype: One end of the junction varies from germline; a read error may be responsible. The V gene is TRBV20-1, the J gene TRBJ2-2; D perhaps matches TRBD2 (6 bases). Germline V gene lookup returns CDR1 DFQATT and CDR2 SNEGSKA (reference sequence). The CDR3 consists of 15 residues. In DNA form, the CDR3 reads TGCGGTGCTAGAGTCCGGGGGACGAACACCGGGGAGCTGTTTTTT. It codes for CGARVRGTNTGELFF.

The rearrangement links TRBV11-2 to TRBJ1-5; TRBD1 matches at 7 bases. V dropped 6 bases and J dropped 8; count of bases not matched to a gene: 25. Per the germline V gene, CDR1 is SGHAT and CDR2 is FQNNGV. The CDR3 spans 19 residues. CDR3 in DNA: TGTGCCAGCAGGCCCGGTTCGGGACAGCCCAAATATAGCACTAAGCCCCAGCATTTT. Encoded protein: CASRPGSGQPKYSTKPQHF.

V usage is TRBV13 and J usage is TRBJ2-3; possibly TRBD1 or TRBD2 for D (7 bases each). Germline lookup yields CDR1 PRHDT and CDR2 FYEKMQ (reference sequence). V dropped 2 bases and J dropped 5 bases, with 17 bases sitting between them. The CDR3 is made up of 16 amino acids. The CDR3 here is CASSLRGGGSVDTQYF. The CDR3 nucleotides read TGTGCCAGCAGCTTACGGGGAGGGGGCTCTGTAGATACGCAGTATTTT. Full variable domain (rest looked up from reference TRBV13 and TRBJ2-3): AAGVIQSPRHLIKEKRETATLKCYPIPRHDTVYWYQQGPGQDPQFLISFYEKMQSDKGSIPDRFSAQQFSDYHSELNMSSLELGDSALYFCASSLRGGGSVDTQYFGPGTRLTVL.

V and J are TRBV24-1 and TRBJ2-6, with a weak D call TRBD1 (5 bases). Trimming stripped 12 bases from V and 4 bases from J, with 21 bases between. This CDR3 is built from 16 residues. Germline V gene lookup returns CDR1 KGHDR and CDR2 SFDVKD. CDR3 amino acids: CAAGVEGAIGANVLTF. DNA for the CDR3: TGTGCCGCCGGCGTGGAAGGGGCGATCGGGGCCAACGTCCTGACTTTC.

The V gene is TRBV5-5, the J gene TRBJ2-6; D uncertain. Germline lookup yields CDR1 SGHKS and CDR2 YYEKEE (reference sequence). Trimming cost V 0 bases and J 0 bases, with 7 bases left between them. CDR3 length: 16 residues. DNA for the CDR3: TGTGCCAGCAGCTTGGAAGGCAACTCTGGGGCCAACGTCCTGACTTTC. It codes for CASSLEGNSGANVLTF.

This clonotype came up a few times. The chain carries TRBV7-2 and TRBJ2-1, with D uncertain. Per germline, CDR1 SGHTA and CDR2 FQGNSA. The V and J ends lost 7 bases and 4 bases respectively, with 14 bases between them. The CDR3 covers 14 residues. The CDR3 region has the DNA TGTGCCAGCACCCTCAGCTCAGCATACAATGAGCAGTTCTTC. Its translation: CASTLSSAYNEQFF. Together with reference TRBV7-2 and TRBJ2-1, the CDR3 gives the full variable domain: GAGVSQSPSNKVTEKGKDVELRCDPISGHTALYWYRQSLGQGLEFLIYFQGNSAPDKSGLPSDRFSAERTGGSVSTLTIQRTQQEDSAVYLCASTLSSAYNEQFFGPGTRLTVL.

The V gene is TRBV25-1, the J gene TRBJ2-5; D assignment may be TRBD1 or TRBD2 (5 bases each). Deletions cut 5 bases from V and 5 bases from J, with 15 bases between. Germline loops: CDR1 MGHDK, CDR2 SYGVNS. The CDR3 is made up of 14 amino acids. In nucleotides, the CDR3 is TGTGCCAGCAGTCGAATGGCAGGGACCGAGACCCAGTACTTC. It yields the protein CASSRMAGTETQYF.

CDR3 residues: CASGRTRSEQYF. The CDR3 DNA reads as TGTGCTTCGGGCCGGACTAGGAGTGAGCAGTACTTC. The chain combines TRBV13 with TRBJ2-7; 7 bases agree with TRBD2. In germline, CDR1 is PRHDT, CDR2 FYEKMQ (reference sequence). The CDR3 consists of 12 residues.

The CDR3 DNA sequence: TGTGCCAGCAGTTTACCTGGAGCTAGCGTGGCCTACAATGAGCAGTTCTTC. This gives the protein CASSLPGASVAYNEQFF. The chain joins TRBV12-3 or TRBV12-4 to TRBJ2-1; D is perhaps TRBD2 (6 bases). V was pared by 2 bases and J by 2 bases, with 16 bases between. This CDR3 is 17 amino acids long.

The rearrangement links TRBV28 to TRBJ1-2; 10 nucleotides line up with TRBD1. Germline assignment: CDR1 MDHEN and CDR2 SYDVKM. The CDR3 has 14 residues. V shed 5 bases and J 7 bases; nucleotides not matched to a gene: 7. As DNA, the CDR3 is TGTGCCAGCAGTCCAGGGACAGGGGAGGGTGGCTACACCTTC. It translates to CASSPGTGEGGYTF.

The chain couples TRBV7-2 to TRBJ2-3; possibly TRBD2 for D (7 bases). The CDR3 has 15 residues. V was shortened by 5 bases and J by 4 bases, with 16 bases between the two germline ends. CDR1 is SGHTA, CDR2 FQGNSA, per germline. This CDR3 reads CASSRVWGGADTQYF. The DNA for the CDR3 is TGTGCCAGCAGCCGCGTGTGGGGGGGCGCAGATACGCAGTATTTT.

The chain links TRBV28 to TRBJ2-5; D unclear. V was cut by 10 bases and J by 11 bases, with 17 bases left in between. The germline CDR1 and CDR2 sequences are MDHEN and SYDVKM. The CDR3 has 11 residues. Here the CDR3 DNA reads TGTGCCACGTCCGAGTCCCTCCAGCAGTACTTC. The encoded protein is CATSESLQQYF.

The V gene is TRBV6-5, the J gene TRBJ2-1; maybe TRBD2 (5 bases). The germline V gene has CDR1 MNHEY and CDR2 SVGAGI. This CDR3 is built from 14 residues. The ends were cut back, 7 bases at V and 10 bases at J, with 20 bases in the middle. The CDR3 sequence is CASTSRAFIKEQFF. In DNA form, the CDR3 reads TGTGCCAGCACGTCGAGGGCCTTTATCAAGGAGCAGTTCTTC.

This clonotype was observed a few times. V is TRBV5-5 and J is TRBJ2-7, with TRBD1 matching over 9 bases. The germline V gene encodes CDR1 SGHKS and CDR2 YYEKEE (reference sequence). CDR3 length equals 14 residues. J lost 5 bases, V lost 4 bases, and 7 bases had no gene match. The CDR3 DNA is TGTGCCAGCAGCCGGGACAGGGAGGTCAACGAGCAGTACTTC. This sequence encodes CASSRDREVNEQYF. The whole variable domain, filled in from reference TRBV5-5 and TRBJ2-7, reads DAGVTQSPTHLIKTRGQQVTLRCSPISGHKSVSWYQQVLGQGPQFIFQYYEKEERGRGNFPDRFSARQFPNYSSELNVNALLLGDSALYLCASSRDREVNEQYFGPGTRLTVT.

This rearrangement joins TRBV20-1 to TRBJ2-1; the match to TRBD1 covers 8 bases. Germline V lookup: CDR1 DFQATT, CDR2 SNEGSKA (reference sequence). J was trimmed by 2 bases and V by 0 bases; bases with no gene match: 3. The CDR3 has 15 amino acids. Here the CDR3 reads CSARDLDRAYNEQFF. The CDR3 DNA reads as TGCAGTGCTAGAGATCTGGACAGGGCCTACAATGAGCAGTTCTTC.

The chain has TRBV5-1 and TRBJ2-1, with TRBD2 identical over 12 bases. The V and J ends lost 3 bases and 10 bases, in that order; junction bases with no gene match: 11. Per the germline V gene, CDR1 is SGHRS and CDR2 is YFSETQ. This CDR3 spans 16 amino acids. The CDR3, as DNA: TGCGCCAGCAGCTCGACTAGCGGGGGACCCCGGGGGGAGCAGTTCTTC. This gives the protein CASSSTSGGPRGEQFF.

The CDR3 region is CASSLRQGFSYEQYF. Written as DNA, the CDR3 is TGTGCCAGCTCCCTACGGCAGGGCTTCTCCTACGAGCAGTACTTC. The genes are TRBV9 and TRBJ2-7; weak D call: TRBD1 (5 bases). Germline V lookup: CDR1 SGDLS, CDR2 YYNGEE. V dropped 7 bases and J dropped 0 bases, with 17 bases sitting between them. The CDR3 runs 15 residues.

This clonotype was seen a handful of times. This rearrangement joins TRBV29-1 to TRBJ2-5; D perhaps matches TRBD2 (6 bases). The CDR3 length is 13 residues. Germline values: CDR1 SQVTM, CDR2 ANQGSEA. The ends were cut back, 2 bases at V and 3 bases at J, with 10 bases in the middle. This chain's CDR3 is CSVETSREETQYF. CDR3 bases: TGCAGCGTTGAAACTAGCAGAGAAGAGACCCAGTACTTC.

Here the CDR3 reads CASSPIRDAIYEQYF. The CDR3 DNA sequence: TGTGCCAGCAGCCCGATCAGGGACGCCATCTACGAGCAGTACTTC. The gene calls are TRBV3-1 and TRBJ2-7; D tentatively reads TRBD1 or TRBD2 (5 bases each). V was clipped by 4 bases and J by 3 bases, with 16 bases between them. Germline values: CDR1 LGHDT, CDR2 YNNKEL (reference sequence). The CDR3 totals 15 residues.

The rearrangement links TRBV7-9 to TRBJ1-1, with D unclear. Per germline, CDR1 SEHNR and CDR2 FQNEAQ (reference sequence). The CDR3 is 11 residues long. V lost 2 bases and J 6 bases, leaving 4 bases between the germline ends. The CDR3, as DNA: TGTGCCAGCAGCTTATTCTCTGAAGCTTTCTTT. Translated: CASSLFSEAFF.

DNA for the CDR3: TGCGCCAGCAGTAAAGGACAGTTGGCCTACGAGCAGTACTTC. Translating it yields CASSKGQLAYEQYF. The chain carries TRBV5-1 and TRBJ2-7; possible D gene TRBD1, 6 bases. The V gene's germline CDR1 is SGHRS and CDR2 YFSETQ. The CDR3 consists of 14 residues. The ends were cut back, 5 bases at V and 2 bases at J, with 14 bases in the middle.